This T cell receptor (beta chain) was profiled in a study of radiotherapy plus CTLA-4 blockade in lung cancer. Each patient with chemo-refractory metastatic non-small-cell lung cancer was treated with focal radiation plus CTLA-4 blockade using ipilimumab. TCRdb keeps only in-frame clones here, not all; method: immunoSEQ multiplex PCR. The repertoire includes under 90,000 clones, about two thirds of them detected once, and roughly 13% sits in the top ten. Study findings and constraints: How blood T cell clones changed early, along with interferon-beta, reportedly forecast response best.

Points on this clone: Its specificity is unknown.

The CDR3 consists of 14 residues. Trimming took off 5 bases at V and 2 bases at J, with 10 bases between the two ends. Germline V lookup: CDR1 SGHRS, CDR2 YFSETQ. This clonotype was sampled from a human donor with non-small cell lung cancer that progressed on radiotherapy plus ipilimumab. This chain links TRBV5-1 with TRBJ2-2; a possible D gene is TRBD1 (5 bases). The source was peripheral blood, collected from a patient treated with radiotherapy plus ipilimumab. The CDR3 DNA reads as TGCGCCAGCAGAGATCAGGGCAACACCGGGGAGCTGTTTTTT. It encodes CASRDQGNTGELFF.